This TCR beta chain was recorded in a study of shared clonotypes between healthy human individuals. About this clone: Its antigen is unidentified. The same CDR3 also results from other DNA sequences found in this sample.

It was roughly 210 ng DNA, 28,000 or so T cell genomes, that sorted-subset replicate PCRs used. Assay: immunoSEQ multiplex PCR; the TCRdb copy retains only in-frame clones and omits some. The sample lists about 2.4 million clones, approximately 93% occurring once. Study observations and caveats: The naive CD4 repertoires of several donors were compared, and approximately 4.7% of clonotypes were shared. Generally, naive subsets (rather than memory subsets) showed larger estimated richness.

Germline values: CDR1 SGHTA, CDR2 FQGNSA. The CDR3 runs 14 residues. Trimming pared 5 bases from V and 4 bases from J, leaving 12 bases between. The chain is built from TRBV7-2 and TRBJ1-5; D is unclear. The sequenced sample was naive CD4+ T cells from PBMCs. The sample's subset: CD45RA+ positively selected. This clonotype originated in a man between 18 and 29 years old in good health. Some clones in this sample may be carry-over from other donors' samples. This CDR3 is CASSLSGGNQPQHF. For the CDR3, the DNA is TGTGCCAGCAGCCTCTCGGGAGGGAATCAGCCCCAGCATTTT.